The present T cell receptor beta chain was sequenced within a study of T cell responses to AZD1222 COVID-19 vaccine. Study-wide results and limits: It was only a handful of AZD1222 recipients who were seropositive at baseline. Reportedly, close to half of spike-specific TCRs are directed against unmutated variant regions. No day 14 peak samples; only post-peak repertoires were characterized. Regions 160-218 and 743-854 held dominance among vaccine-associated CD4 TCRs, which spanned spike.

CDR3 length: 15 residues. V lost 0 bases, J lost 5 bases, and 14 bases lay in between. Germline values: CDR1 SGHNT, CDR2 YYREEE (reference sequence). Profiling relied on immunoSEQ multiplex PCR, and the TCRdb table lists in-frame clones only, not all of them. The sample includes more than 100,000 clones, 80% to 90% seen only once; the top ten take approximately 3.3%. With regard to this clone: Its antigen is still unknown.

The sample in question was peripheral blood, obtained on day 0 of AZD1222 vaccination. The genes are TRBV5-4 and TRBJ1-2; weak D call: TRBD1 (5 bases). This TCR came from an adult in good health. The CDR3 spells CASSLAARGVYGYTF. Written as DNA, the CDR3 is TGTGCCAGCAGCTTGGCCGCGCGGGGGGTATATGGCTACACCTTC. Full variable domain (rest looked up from reference TRBV5-4 and TRBJ1-2): ETGVTQSPTHLIKTRGQQVTLRCSSQSGHNTVSWYQQALGQGPQFIFQYYREEENGRGNFPPRFSGLQFPNYSSELNVNALELDDSALYLCASSLAARGVYGYTFGSGTRLTVV.